Each of the 19 T cell receptor beta chains below was sequenced from the same sample in a study of T cells after yellow fever vaccination. MiXCR, run by TCRdb on the 5' RACE reads, gives a single entry per CDR3 protein. This table holds hundreds of thousands of distinct CDR3 sequences, about 14% found once. The source was PBMCs, collected on the day of the yellow fever booster vaccination. These TCRs come from a man aged 30 to 45 who received the YFV17D yellow fever vaccine.

This clonotype has just a few counts. V usage is TRBV5-1 and J usage is TRBJ2-5, with 9 nucleotides matching TRBD1. CDR1 is SGHRS and CDR2 is YFSETQ in the germline V gene. Trimming removed 0 bases from V and 4 bases from J; junction bases left unmatched: 4. There are 15 residues in the CDR3. CDR3 sequence (DNA): TGCGCCAGCAGCTTGGCCGGGACAGGGCCAGAGACCCAGTACTTC. Encoded protein: CASSLAGTGPETQYF. Full variable domain (rest looked up from reference TRBV5-1 and TRBJ2-5): KAGVTQTPRYLIKTRGQQVTLSCSPISGHRSVSWYQQTPGQGLQFLFEYFSETQRNKGNFPGRFSGRQFSNSRSEMNVSTLELGDSALYLCASSLAGTGPETQYFGPGTRLLVL.

This clonotype was detected a few times. The rearrangement links TRBV23-1 to TRBJ1-1; D not certain. TRBV23-1 is assigned to the ORF class and has an uncertain function. V shed 4 bases and J shed 0 bases, with 9 bases lying between them. This CDR3 has 14 amino acids. The CDR3 DNA is TGCGCCAGCAGTCTATGGGAATTGAACACTGAAGCTTTCTTT. Protein: CASSLWELNTEAFF.

This clonotype was counted only a few times. The chain employs TRBV9 and TRBJ2-6; weak D call: TRBD2 (6 bases). Germline V gene data show CDR1 as SGDLS and CDR2 as YYNGEE. This CDR3 is 15 amino acids long. Trimming took 3 bases from V and 0 from J, leaving 7 bases between them. CDR3 coding DNA: TGTGCCAGCAGCGAGGGACTCTCTGGGGCCAACGTCCTGACTTTC. It encodes CASSEGLSGANVLTF.

The chain links TRBV11-2 to TRBJ2-7; 9 bases fit TRBD2. Germline V CDR1 and CDR2: SGHAT, FQNNGV. The CDR3 is 15 residues long. Losses at the gene ends were 4 bases for V and 7 bases for J; bases not matched to a gene: 11. In DNA, the CDR3 is TGTGCCAGCAGCTCCACCTTAGCGGGAGTTCGTGAGCAGTACTTC. It is translated as CASSSTLAGVREQYF.

This clonotype was seen a handful of times. The chain carries TRBV6-5 and TRBJ1-2; D is possibly TRBD1 (5 bases). The germline V gene has CDR1 MNHEY and CDR2 SVGAGI. The CDR3 is 16 residues long. V was pared by 2 bases and J by 7 bases, with 20 bases between. DNA of the CDR3: TGTGCCAGCAGTTACCGGAGCGGGACCATAAGCACTGGCTACACCTTC. As protein: CASSYRSGTISTGYTF.

This clonotype has at least ten counts. CDR3 DNA: TGTGCCAGCAGTTTCTGGGACAGCCATCCCAGCACAGATACGCAGTATTTT. Translated: CASSFWDSHPSTDTQYF. The genes are TRBV12-3 or TRBV12-4 and TRBJ2-3; 7 bases match TRBD1. This CDR3 has 17 residues. Trimming at V came to 3 bases and at J to 0 bases, leaving 9 bases not matched to a gene.

The chain carries TRBV20-1 and TRBJ2-1; 7 nucleotides align to TRBD1. This CDR3 region has 16 residues. Germline loops: CDR1 DFQATT, CDR2 SNEGSKA (reference sequence). Germline trimming cut 3 bases from V and 0 bases from J; bases unmatched to any gene: 8. CDR3 coding DNA: TGCAGTGCTAGGGGACAGATAGCGAGCTCCTACAATGAGCAGTTCTTC. Translating it yields CSARGQIASSYNEQFF.

Concerning this clonotype: The final CDR3 position lacks the conserved phenylalanine or tryptophan, pointing to a likely read error. This chain joins TRBV20-1 and TRBJ2-3; TRBD2 might be the D (5 bases). The CDR3 extends over 12 amino acids. Germline CDR1 and CDR2: DFQATT and SNEGSKA (reference sequence). Trimming pared 1 base from V and 7 bases from J, leaving 9 bases between. The CDR3, as DNA: TGCAGTGCTAGAGCCCCGGGGAATACGCAGTATTTA. Its protein is CSARAPGNTQYL.

The chain couples TRBV7-2 to TRBJ2-7, with TRBD2 matching 10 bases. The CDR3 is made up of 17 amino acids. CDR1 is SGHTA, CDR2 FQGNSA, per germline. Trimming took 3 bases from V and 9 from J; bases not matched to a gene: 17. The DNA for the CDR3 is TGTGCCAGCAGCTTCCGCCTTCAGCGGGAGGGCCCGATGGTGCAGTACTTC. This translates into CASSFRLQREGPMVQYF.

This chain joins TRBV9 and TRBJ2-3; no clear D gene. CDR1 SGDLS and CDR2 YYNGEE come from the germline V gene. This CDR3 region has 12 residues. Trimming left V 0 bases short and J 5 bases short, with 4 bases between. CDR3 residues: CASSVGGDTQYF. The CDR3 DNA is TGTGCCAGCAGCGTAGGGGGAGATACGCAGTATTTT.

This chain joins TRBV30 and TRBJ2-1, with D possibly being TRBD1 (6 bases). The CDR3 has 12 residues. The germline V gene encodes CDR1 GTSNPN and CDR2 SVGIG (reference sequence). Here the CDR3 reads CASLRGYNEQFF. Here the CDR3 DNA reads TGTGCTTCGTTGAGGGGGTACAATGAGCAGTTCTTC.

The sample holds a few counts of this clonotype. The chain has TRBV20-1 and TRBJ1-3; TRBD1 might be the D (6 bases). This CDR3 spans 13 amino acids. Looked up from germline, CDR1 is DFQATT and CDR2 is SNEGSKA (reference sequence). With 4 bases removed from V and 2 bases from J, the gap between germline ends came to 9 bases. CDR3 DNA sequence: TGCAGTGCTACAGGGGAGACTGGAAACACCATATATTTT. Encoded protein: CSATGETGNTIYF.

This clonotype was picked up a small number of times. The chain recombines TRBV29-1 with TRBJ2-2; no clear D gene. This CDR3 is built from 12 residues. Trimming pared 5 bases from V and 4 bases from J, leaving 8 bases between. Germline CDR1 SQVTM, CDR2 ANQGSEA. CDR3: CSVLSGTGELFF. The CDR3 region has the DNA TGCAGCGTTCTCTCAGGCACCGGGGAGCTGTTTTTT.

This clonotype was counted only a few times. The chain employs TRBV5-1 and TRBJ2-3; D gene uncertain. CDR1 and CDR2 from the germline V gene are SGHRS and YFSETQ. V was pared by 0 bases and J by 0 bases, with 11 bases between. The CDR3 is 16 amino acids. As DNA, the CDR3 is TGCGCCAGCAGCTTGGCTGACACACCTAGCACAGATACGCAGTATTTT. Translated: CASSLADTPSTDTQYF.

This clonotype was counted a few times. The rearrangement uses TRBV7-6 and TRBJ2-5; D call uncertain. Germline assignment: CDR1 SGHVS and CDR2 FNYEAQ. This CDR3 contains 15 residues. The V and J ends lost 5 bases and 1 base respectively, with 14 bases between them. CDR3 amino acids: CASSRPDAIQETQYF. CDR3 nucleotide sequence: TGTGCCAGCAGCCGCCCGGATGCGATCCAAGAGACCCAGTACTTC.

In its sample, this clonotype was seen a few times. The rearrangement uses TRBV4-3 and TRBJ1-2; 8 positions agree with TRBD1. The V and J ends lost 0 bases and 6 bases, in that order; junction bases with no gene match: 6. CDR3 size: 15 residues. Germline lookup yields CDR1 LGHNA and CDR2 YSLEER. The CDR3 DNA sequence: TGCGCCAGCAGCCAAGAAGGCAGGGGGCTCGATGGCTACACCTTC. Protein product: CASSQEGRGLDGYTF.

This chain links TRBV7-8 with TRBJ1-5, with D possibly TRBD1 on 5 matching bases. Trimming left V 5 bases short and J 1 base short, with 21 bases between. Germline V gives CDR1 SGHVS, CDR2 FQNEAQ. There are 18 residues in the CDR3. The CDR3, as DNA: TGTGCCAGCAGCGCCAATTTGGGACGCCTGAGCAGCAATCAGCCCCAGCATTTT. It specifies CASSANLGRLSSNQPQHF.

The gene calls are TRBV7-9 and TRBJ2-7; 9 nucleotides align to TRBD2. Germline CDR1 is SEHNR and CDR2 is FQNEAQ (reference sequence). Losses at the gene ends were 5 bases for V and 5 bases for J; bases not matched to a gene: 10. This CDR3 contains 15 residues. The CDR3 nucleotides read TGTGCCAGCAGCCCATTAGCGGGAGTCACCGACGAGCAGTACTTC. It specifies CASSPLAGVTDEQYF.

CDR3 in amino acids: CSARLGTVTEAFF. DNA of the CDR3: TGCAGTGCTAGACTCGGGACAGTCACTGAAGCTTTCTTT. The chain is built from TRBV20-1 and TRBJ1-1; 7 bases match TRBD1. V gave up 2 bases and J gave up 4 bases; unmatched junction bases: 4. Per germline, CDR1 DFQATT and CDR2 SNEGSKA (reference sequence). The CDR3 spans 13 residues.